These 22 T cell receptor beta chains share one sample of origin, sequenced in a study of Ad26.COV2.S vaccination and SARS-CoV-2 variants. Sequencing used immunoSEQ multiplex PCR; TCRdb keeps in-frame clones, though not all of them. Of approximately 240,000 clones in the sample, approximately 87% are singletons; the top ten hold about 10%. Documented treatment: 15 to 20 received Ad26.COV2.S at low or high dose, single or two shots; roughly 5 received placebo; per-sample allocation not given. Samples analyzed were those drawn on day 63 after the first vaccine or placebo injection. The specimen was peripheral blood, collected in a trial of Ad26.COV2.S vaccine versus placebo. The receptors here all came from a person between 18 and 65 years old who received the Ad26.COV2.S COVID-19 vaccine or a placebo.

The chain uses TRBV5-4 and TRBJ1-3; D gene uncertain. Germline lookup yields CDR1 SGHNT and CDR2 YYREEE (reference sequence). This CDR3 has 16 residues. The V and J ends lost 2 bases and 0 bases respectively, with 12 bases between them. CDR3 coding DNA: TGTGCCAGCAGCTTTGCGGGCTACAGCTCTGGAAACACCATATATTTT. Amino acids: CASSFAGYSSGNTIYF.

The rearrangement joins TRBV19 to TRBJ1-6; no firm D call. V lost 6 bases and J 6 bases, leaving 9 bases between the germline ends. CDR3 size: 13 residues. CDR1 is LNHDA, CDR2 SQIVND, per germline (reference sequence). Written as DNA, the CDR3 is TGTGCCAGTAGGAGGCATACTAATTCACCCCTCCACTTT. Its translation is CASRRHTNSPLHF.

J is TRBJ1-2 and V is TRBV27; no firm D call. Germline CDR1 and CDR2: MNHEY and SMNVEV (reference sequence). The CDR3 is made up of 14 amino acids. V was pared by 5 bases and J by 8 bases, with 18 bases between. The CDR3 DNA is TGTGCCAGCAGTCCGGGTTGGACTGGCGGGGGCTACACCTTC. As protein: CASSPGWTGGGYTF.

CDR3 region: CASSPPGGQGNQPQHF. Here the CDR3 DNA reads TGTGCCAGCAGTCCCCCCGGGGGGCAGGGCAATCAGCCCCAGCATTTT. The chain combines TRBV28 with TRBJ1-5; TRBD1 is a possible D gene (6 bases). Germline values: CDR1 MDHEN, CDR2 SYDVKM. This CDR3 is built from 16 residues. V lost 5 bases, J lost 2 bases, and 16 bases lay in between.

V is TRBV6-5 and J is TRBJ1-2; TRBD1 matches 8 bases. The V and J ends lost 0 bases and 8 bases, in that order; junction bases with no gene match: 11. This CDR3 region has 16 residues. Germline V CDR1 and CDR2: MNHEY, SVGAGI. This CDR3 is CASSYSGTGSMGGYTF. DNA of the CDR3: TGTGCCAGCAGTTACTCGGGGACAGGCTCCATGGGGGGCTACACCTTC.

This chain joins TRBV2 and TRBJ2-3; TRBD2 matches at 9 bases. Germline-derived CDR1 and CDR2 are SNHLY and FYNNEI. V trimming: 6 bases; J trimming: 2 bases; junction bases outside the gene matches: 6. CDR3 size: 15 residues. CDR3 DNA sequence: TGTGCCAGCAGAGCAAGCGGGGGGAACACAGATACGCAGTATTTT. Amino acids: CASRASGGNTDTQYF.

The genes are TRBV6-1 and TRBJ2-7, with TRBD2 identical over 7 bases. The CDR3 totals 15 residues. Germline V gene sequence: CDR1 MNHNS, CDR2 SASEGT. Losses at the gene ends were 1 base for V and 3 bases for J; bases not matched to a gene: 6. CDR3 DNA: TGTGCCAGCAGTGAAGAGCCGGGAGGAGGCTACGAGCAGTACTTC. It is translated as CASSEEPGGGYEQYF.

The rearrangement uses TRBV7-8 and TRBJ2-1; TRBD1 agrees at 7 bases. Trimming took 4 bases from V and 0 from J; bases not matched to a gene: 3. The CDR3 is 15 amino acids. Germline V gene lookup returns CDR1 SGHVS and CDR2 FQNEAQ. The CDR3 DNA is TGTGCCAGCAGCTCCGGGACAGCCTCCTACAATGAGCAGTTCTTC. Amino acid sequence: CASSSGTASYNEQFF. Using reference TRBV7-8 and TRBJ2-1 for the parts outside the CDR3, the full variable domain is GAGVSQSPRYKVAKRGQDVALRCDPISGHVSLFWYQQALGQGPEFLTYFQNEAQLDKSGLPSDRFFAERPEGSVSTLKIQRTQQEDSAVYLCASSSGTASYNEQFFGPGTRLTVL.

The rearrangement uses TRBV5-1 and TRBJ2-5; no definite D call. This CDR3 is built from 15 residues. CDR1 is SGHRS, CDR2 YFSETQ, per germline. Trimming removed 0 bases at V and 7 bases at J, with 16 bases between. The CDR3 DNA is TGCGCCAGCAGCTTGGTAGCCAACTCGCTGTCGACCCAGTACTTC. Its protein product is CASSLVANSLSTQYF.

V is TRBV28 and J is TRBJ2-6; D might be TRBD1 or TRBD2, each matching 6 bases. CDR1 and CDR2 from the germline V gene are MDHEN and SYDVKM. Trimming took off 9 bases at V and 0 bases at J, with 18 bases between the two ends. The CDR3 consists of 17 residues. The CDR3 here is CASRGAGASSGANVLTF. CDR3 nucleotides: TGTGCCAGTAGGGGGGCAGGGGCCAGCTCTGGGGCCAACGTCCTGACTTTC.

The chain recombines TRBV2 with TRBJ1-5, with D unclear. CDR1 and CDR2 from the germline V gene are SNHLY and FYNNEI. The CDR3 runs 12 residues. Trimming took 2 bases from V and 11 from J, leaving 10 bases between them. Here the CDR3 DNA reads TGTGCCAGCAGTGAAAACAGCGGGGCCCAGCATTTT. It specifies CASSENSGAQHF.

The chain recombines TRBV28 with TRBJ1-2, with D tentatively TRBD1 (5 bases). Germline assignment: CDR1 MDHEN and CDR2 SYDVKM. The ends were cut back, 3 bases at V and 8 bases at J, with 10 bases in the middle. CDR3 length: 12 residues. The CDR3 reads CASSFSRDGYTF. The CDR3 DNA is TGTGCCAGCAGTTTTTCCAGGGACGGCTACACCTTC.

The chain recombines TRBV2 with TRBJ2-7; 9 bases line up with TRBD1. Germline V gives CDR1 SNHLY, CDR2 FYNNEI. V gave up 8 bases and J gave up 6 bases; unmatched junction bases: 17. The CDR3 spans 16 residues. The CDR3 reads CASRWGSGTGSTEQYF. In DNA form, the CDR3 reads TGTGCCAGCCGGTGGGGGTCCGGGACAGGGTCCACCGAGCAGTACTTC.

The CDR3 region is CAGSGGERTDTQYF. DNA of the CDR3: TGCGCCGGATCGGGCGGGGAGCGCACAGATACGCAGTATTTT. The rearrangement uses TRBV5-1 and TRBJ2-3, with D tentatively TRBD2 (6 bases). V was cut by 10 bases and J by 1 base, with 16 bases left in between. This CDR3 region has 14 residues. The germline V gene encodes CDR1 SGHRS and CDR2 YFSETQ.

V is TRBV24-1 and J is TRBJ2-2, with 8 bases matching TRBD1. The V segment lost 0 bases and the J segment 7 bases; nucleotides outside the gene matches: 9. The CDR3 contains 17 residues. In germline, CDR1 is KGHDR, CDR2 SFDVKD. The CDR3 DNA follows: TGTGCCACCAGTGATTTGTATGGACAGGGTATATTCGGGGAGCTGTTTTTT. Its translation is CATSDLYGQGIFGELFF.

This clone has ten or more counts. CDR3 in amino acids: CASSVMPRYDLNYGYTF. The DNA for the CDR3 is TGTGCCAGCTCAGTAATGCCCAGATACGATTTAAACTATGGCTACACCTTC. This chain links TRBV27 with TRBJ1-2; D gene unclear. The germline CDR1 and CDR2 sequences are MNHEY and SMNVEV (reference sequence). Trimming left V 8 bases short and J 2 bases short, with 24 bases between. CDR3 size: 17 residues.

The rearrangement joins TRBV10-2 to TRBJ1-5, with TRBD1 as a possible D gene (6 bases). The CDR3 runs to 15 residues. Trimming took off 5 bases at V and 2 bases at J, with 13 bases between the two ends. Germline V gene data show CDR1 as WSHSY and CDR2 as SAAADI. The CDR3 here is CASSPQGTGNQPQHF. The CDR3 bases are TGCGCCAGCAGTCCACAGGGTACGGGCAATCAGCCCCAGCATTTT.

J is TRBJ2-3 and V is TRBV9; a weak D match, TRBD1 (6 bases). Germline V lookup: CDR1 SGDLS, CDR2 YYNGEE. The CDR3 sequence is 16 residues long. V was trimmed by 0 bases and J by 3 bases, leaving 14 bases between them. CDR3: CASSVGQGRGTDTQYF. As DNA, the CDR3 is TGTGCCAGCAGCGTAGGGCAGGGTAGGGGGACAGATACGCAGTATTTT.

The genes are TRBV9 and TRBJ1-2, with a weak D call TRBD1 (6 bases). CDR1 and CDR2 from the germline V gene are SGDLS and YYNGEE. The CDR3 has 12 residues. The germline V and J ends were trimmed by 3 bases and 8 bases, with 11 bases remaining between them. DNA for the CDR3: TGTGCCAGCAGCGCAGGGGTTTTGGGCTACACCTTC. This gives the protein CASSAGVLGYTF.

Comment on this clone: An end of the junction differs from the germline gene, which may be a read error. The V gene is TRBV7-6, the J gene TRBJ2-3; 13 bases are a match to TRBD2. This CDR3 is built from 16 residues. Germline assignment: CDR1 SGHVS and CDR2 FNYEAQ. CDR3 coding DNA: TGTGCCAGCAGTCTCGGACTAGCGGGGGCCCCCCCGTCCAGCAATTTT. It encodes CASSLGLAGAPPSSNF.

The chain joins TRBV6-5 to TRBJ2-2; D is undetermined. The CDR3 contains 14 residues. Germline CDR1 is MNHEY and CDR2 is SVGAGI. Trimming shortened V by 6 bases and J by 5 bases, and 13 bases separated the two germline ends. In nucleotides, the CDR3 is TGTGCCAGCAGGAGACCAGCACAAACCGGGGAGCTGTTTTTT. The encoded protein is CASRRPAQTGELFF.

This chain joins TRBV5-4 and TRBJ2-3; D gene ambiguous. From germline, CDR1 is SGHNT and CDR2 YYREEE (reference sequence). Deletions cut 4 bases from V and 3 bases from J, with 6 bases between. This CDR3 is built from 12 residues. The CDR3 loop is CASSPGTDTQYF. The CDR3 DNA reads TGTGCCAGCAGCCCCGGAACAGATACGCAGTATTTT.